This T cell receptor (beta chain) emerged from a study of spatial heterogeneity in lung cancer. Overall study: There were consistently more beta-chain sequences detected than alpha-chain sequences.

Trimming cost V 6 bases and J 3 bases, with 11 bases left between them. The CDR3 loop spans 13 amino acids. CDR1 is LNHDA, CDR2 SQIVND, per germline (reference sequence). Time point given: sample taken at primary tumor resection. More than 70 TRACERx patients with early, untreated non-small cell lung cancer donated samples. The authors sequenced whole RNA from tumor, nontumor lung or frozen PBMC without sorting. Every TCR cDNA molecule carried a tag that served as a unique molecular identifier. TCRdb passed the 5' RACE reads through MiXCR, listing each CDR3 protein once. The sample holds around 89,000 distinct CDR3 sequences, more than 10% seen once. This clonotype was recorded a few times.

This sequence joins TRBV19 and TRBJ2-5; D is ambiguous. This TCR was recovered from a male donor with early-stage non-small cell lung cancer. Sequences were derived from PBMCs, sampled at surgery. Written as DNA, the CDR3 is TGTGCCAGTAGCTGGGGTGTGGAAGAGACCCAGTACTTC. Encoded protein: CASSWGVEETQYF.